This TCR beta chain originates from a study of T cell responses to AZD1222 COVID-19 vaccine (dated by TCRdb to the early 2020s). As for the study more broadly: Because spike-specific TCR depth and breadth did not differ between the two schedules, AZD1222 recipients who got a second dose at roughly 4 weeks were pooled with those who got a second dose at roughly 12 weeks. TCR sequencing covered roughly 230 trial participants: some 210 given two doses of AZD1222 and 26 given two doses of MenACWY control vaccine. Trial participants were enrolled into age subgroups of 18-55, 56-69 and 70-plus years, which contained about 150, 28 and 57 TCR-sequenced participants, respectively.

The CDR3 regions of human TCRbeta chains were analyzed by immunosequencing. The study's processing was this. TCRs in the repertoires were compared against a reference library of SARS-CoV-2-specific TCRs that had been generated with the MIRA antigen-specificity platform. Breadth was defined as the fraction of unique TCRs that were SARS-CoV-2-associated, and depth was defined as the fraction of total T cells that were SARS-CoV-2-associated. Using the MIRA data, each spike-specific TCR was assigned both to the spike region to which the TCR was reactive and to a CD4 or CD8 class. Log10-transformed breadth and depth values were compared by one-way ANOVA with Sidak's multiple comparisons tests. TCRdb obtained this table from immuneACCESS and retained in-frame rearrangements with V and J assigned. These tables miss some clones; where compared with another copy, unresolved V genes account for less than half of the shortfall, and the remainder is unexplained. V and J calls and clone size are those listed in that table; D and trimming were worked out from the DNA. This sample has about 170,000 clones in its table, and just under 95% of those were observed once. Roughly 1.6% of the sample is in the top ten clones.

Ends trimmed: V by 0 bases, J by 7 bases; bases unmatched to a gene: 9. The CDR1 and CDR2 encoded by the germline V gene are SGHTA and FQGNSA. From the cysteine through the phenylalanine, the CDR3 covers 16 amino acids. Solely the CDR3 DNA is kept, with 48 bases framed from the first base. The sample's time point label, decoded: baseline before first vaccination. The vaccinee samples were drawn from two UK trials, COV001 and COV002, one of which was a single-blind randomized controlled phase 2/3 trial testing AZD1222 (ChAdOx1 nCoV-19) in healthy adults. For TCRbeta chain sequencing, PBMC samples were collected from trial participants at day 0 and at day 28 after the second dose. What the study reported, not specific to this receptor: The 56-69-year group was small, and its depth increase did not reach significance, likely because of low power. Because no day 14 peak-response samples were available, the repertoires could be characterized only after the peak T cell response. CD4 TCRs associated with the vaccine covered the entire spike protein, and the dominant responses were in regions 160-218 and 743-854. Nearly half of unique spike-specific TCRs reportedly recognized epitopes outside regions mutated in the B.1.351 and B.1.1.7 variants. After two AZD1222 doses, spike-specific TCR breadth and depth were significantly higher than at day 0 and than in MenACWY recipients. Participants were mostly white British and included more females than males, and it was suggested by the authors that clonal diversity may have been underestimated. Only a handful of AZD1222 recipients were SARS-CoV-2 seropositive at baseline, limiting conclusions about previously exposed vaccinees.

A remark on this clone: It lacks a known antigen. No base quality values were provided; no much bigger clone lies one nucleotide off.

Here the chain combines TRBV7-2 and TRBJ2-7, with 10 middle bases fitting TRBD2. The source of this sequence is an adult in good health. This sample comprised peripheral blood, obtained on day 0 of AZD1222 vaccination. The CDR3 reads CASSLAPSGGFEEQYF. The nucleotide sequence is given as TGTGCCAGCAGCTTAGCCCCTAGCGGGGGCTTCGAGGAGCAGTACTTC.